This TCR beta chain was retrieved from a study of cytomegalovirus exposure and HLA in healthy donors. Trimming pared 6 bases from V and 11 bases from J, leaving 16 bases between. The CDR3 sequence is 12 residues long. The germline V gene has CDR1 MNHEY and CDR2 SMNVEV (reference sequence). A remark on this clone: Its antigen is undetermined.

The study, taken as a whole, reports: Per a later analysis, HLA-associated TCR beta chains showed more clonal expansion than other, equally common TCR beta chains. For most TCR beta V segments, an earlier analysis put the productive rate at about 87% or about 30% of the time.

Primers included in the PCR were 60 Vbeta and 13 Jbeta primers. Here immunoSEQ multiplex PCR was the method, and the copy in TCRdb shows in-frame clones only, minus some. Among about 150,000 clones listed, around 75% were seen once. V and J are TRBV27 and TRBJ1-1, with D perhaps TRBD1 (5 bases). Material: PBMCs. This receptor was identified in a woman in her thirties or forties in good health and CMV-seronegative. The CDR3 nucleotides read TGTGCCAGCAGGGTGGGGGGGGGAAACGCTTTCTTT. Its translation: CASRVGGGNAFF.